The rows below give T cell receptor beta chains drawn from one sample of a study of cytomegalovirus exposure and HLA in healthy donors. Clones were read by immunoSEQ multiplex PCR, and TCRdb kept only the in-frame ones, dropping some. Among about 140,000 clones, 86% were seen once, and the ten largest hold less than 3%. The source material was PBMCs. These receptors were collected from a man between 18 and 29 years old in good health and CMV-seronegative. The CDR3 runs from the conserved cysteine through the conserved F or W. The order of the fields is CDR3 protein, CDR3 DNA, D gene, clone size, V gene, J gene. D genes are given only for firm matches. A row's size may be missing; if present it is once, few, many or a size class.

CASGQGYEQYF	TGTGCCAGCGGCCAGGGCTACGAGCAGTACTTC	.	once	TRBV6-5	TRBJ2-7
CAWSPSSYNEQFF	TGTGCCTGGAGCCCGAGCTCCTACAATGAGCAGTTCTTC	.	.	TRBV30	TRBJ2-1
CASSSSRDRGQKNTGELFF	TGTGCCAGTTCCTCCTCCCGGGACAGGGGCCAGAAGAACACCGGGGAGCTGTTTTTT	TRBD1	.	TRBV27	TRBJ2-2
CASSLNPGAMGTDTQYF	TGTGCCAGCAGCCTGAATCCAGGGGCGATGGGCACAGATACGCAGTATTTT	.	once	TRBV28	TRBJ2-3
CASSSTGAGANVLTF	TGCGCCAGCAGCTCCACAGGGGCTGGGGCCAACGTCCTGACTTTC	TRBD1	.	TRBV5-1	TRBJ2-6
CAWSPEAGQPQHF	TGTGCCTGGAGTCCGGAGGCAGGTCAGCCCCAGCATTTT	.	.	TRBV30	TRBJ1-5
CASSDAPNEQFF	TGCGCCAGCAGTGACGCGCCCAATGAGCAGTTCTTC	.	few	TRBV10-1	TRBJ2-1
CASSLEAPAATEQFF	TGCGCCAGCAGCTTAGAGGCCCCGGCCGCTACGGAGCAGTTCTTC	.	.	TRBV5-1	TRBJ2-1
CASSPDRVGQPQHF	TGTGCCAGCAGCCCCGACAGGGTGGGTCAGCCCCAGCATTTT	TRBD1	.	TRBV7-8	TRBJ1-5
CASSYSGQGVTYEQYF	TGTGCCAGCAGTTACTCGGGGCAGGGGGTGACCTACGAGCAGTACTTC	TRBD1	.	TRBV6-5	TRBJ2-7
CASSQDRERTETQYF	TGTGCCAGCAGCCAAGATAGAGAGCGTACTGAGACCCAGTACTTC	.	.	TRBV4-2	TRBJ2-5
CASSLPLFLAGEETQYF	TGTGCCAGCAGCTTACCCCTCTTCCTAGCGGGAGAAGAGACCCAGTACTTC	TRBD2	few	TRBV7-2	TRBJ2-5
CASSQGRAAGELFF	TGTGCCAGCTCTCAAGGCAGGGCGGCCGGGGAGCTGTTTTTT	.	.	TRBV21-1	TRBJ2-2
CASSLTSGRSYEQYF	TGTGCCAGCAGTCTGACTAGCGGGAGGTCCTACGAGCAGTACTTC	TRBD2	.	TRBV27	TRBJ2-7
CASGSPYEQYF	TGTGCTAGTGGATCTCCCTACGAGCAGTACTTC	.	.	TRBV12-5	TRBJ2-7
CASSENIKRELSGELFF	TGTGCCAGCAGTGAAAACATTAAGCGGGAGCTGTCCGGGGAGCTGTTTTTT	TRBD2	.	TRBV25-1	TRBJ2-2
CAWSVSSWGLLETQYF	TGTGCCTGGAGTGTAAGTTCTTGGGGGCTCCTGGAGACCCAGTACTTC	.	.	TRBV30	TRBJ2-5
CASNRGSGANVLTF	TGTGCCAGCAATCGGGGGTCCGGGGCCAACGTCCTGACTTTC	.	.	TRBV6-1	TRBJ2-6
CASSQAVGGQPQHF	TGCGCCAGCAGCCAAGCGGTAGGAGGCCAGCCCCAGCATTTT	.	.	TRBV4-1	TRBJ1-5
CASSLFGQGAFVEKLFF	TGTGCCAGCAGCCTTTTCGGACAGGGGGCGTTCGTCGAAAAACTGTTTTTT	TRBD1	.	TRBV7-9	TRBJ1-4